The text below deals with one T cell receptor beta chain. This clone appeared a single time. Its antigen has not been determined. Base qualities are not recorded, but no much larger clone differs from it by a single base. The data derive from a study of cytomegalovirus exposure and HLA in healthy donors (dated by TCRdb to the late 2010s). Turning to the overall study: An earlier analysis of about 530 of the donors reported about 260 Gb of sequence data and 90 million to 120 million unique TCR beta sequences obtained from roughly 170 million T cells. An early release that covered approximately 600 HLA-typed donors contained approximately 320 gigabases of sequencing data and around 80 million unique TCR sequences. Among the roughly 400 genotyped donors, around 81% belonged to the genetic ancestry cluster associated with self-reported Caucasian donors. The study aimed to test whether cataloging public T cell receptors could reveal signatures of past pathogen exposure. The study profiled the T cell repertoires of about 720 subjects by immunosequencing and related them to cytomegalovirus serostatus. A separate validation cohort of 100 to 150 different subjects was used in addition to the roughly 670-subject first cohort. To predict cytomegalovirus infection status, the study combined high-throughput TCR immunosequencing, statistical association of individual TCRs with disease status, and machine learning. In a later analysis, previously published TCR beta repertoires from 550 to 700 donors were re-analyzed and high-resolution HLA genotyping was added so that TCR occurrence patterns could be studied. The later analysis used no new phenotypic data to find candidate immune exposures, relying instead on TCR beta sequences and their occurrence across donors. An earlier analysis of around 580 of the donors used high-throughput TCR beta sequencing to judge whether each TCR beta V gene segment behaved as functional or pseudogenic. Donor age, sex, ethnicity and CMV serostatus were compiled alongside the repertoire data. Genome-wide SNP genotypes for about 65% of the roughly 670 donors were used in a later genetic analysis, which treated that subset as a discovery cohort. Every repertoire in the discovery cohort had been generated on one and the same sequencing platform. Both class I and class II loci were covered by HLA typing, at four-digit resolution. The number of typed donors differed by locus: about 620-630 for A, B, C, DRB1 and DQB1; some 500 for DQA1; around 580 for DPA1; and some 470 for DPB1. A handful of DR-DQ haplotypes were treated as single units for association and clustering because of strong linkage in the cohort. Among roughly 400 genotyped donors of the cohort, an average of around 240,000 unique TCR beta nucleotide sequences were sequenced per donor, roughly 18% of them non-productive.

General conclusions and limits of the study: A further reported finding was that TCR beta sequences accurately predicted the HLA-A and HLA-B alleles for most subjects in the first cohort. The presence/absence analyses assumed that sequencing depth was roughly uniform across donors, and that assumption may not be true. A later genetic analysis associated a missense DCLRE1C variant with V-gene and J-gene trimming of TCR beta chains, and an independent cohort replicated the association. A later analysis reported that several top co-occurrence clusters appeared linked to parvovirus B19, influenza, CMV and Epstein-Barr virus. Because the 87-base-pair reads could not distinguish some IMGT-functional V segments, including TRBV6-2 and TRBV6-3, those segments were excluded. Linkage disequilibrium might explain the correlated functional status among segregating V segments, but an unknown experimental factor could not be excluded. The cohort was sequenced for TCR beta chains only, and without alpha or paired-chain data the features that could be detected were limited. The only immune exposure information available for the cohort was CMV serostatus. When HLA alleles, especially DR and DQ, strongly co-occurred, TCR associations were difficult to assign to individual alleles. Because counts were too low, about 18 rarely observed V segments, including chromosome 9 orphons, were left out of the earlier analysis of over 550 of the donors. In a later analysis, most CMV-associated TCR beta chains were found to appear HLA-restricted, with HLA associations seemingly driven largely by CMV exposure. A group of highly shared sequence variants was considered likely to be a technical artifact of the sequencing pipeline. In an earlier analysis of 587 of the donors, most TCR beta V segments appeared in productive rearrangements about 90% or about 30% of the time, broadly matching IMGT annotations. In a later analysis, the rate of TCR association differed among HLA loci, with DRB1 alleles having the most associated TCRs and HLA-C alleles having the fewest. Compared with equally common non-associated chains, HLA-associated TCR beta chains in a later analysis were more clonally expanded and had lower generation probabilities. In vitro tests confirmed that three of the cytomegalovirus-associated TCR beta chains recognize cytomegalovirus antigens. The classifier was reported to diagnose cytomegalovirus status with high specificity and sensitivity in both the original cohort and the validation cohort. The authors suggested that the approach could potentially be extended to other disease states and immunological phenotypes. In the study, some 160 TCR beta chains were listed as associated with cytomegalovirus. Specific HLA alleles were associated with about 17,000 TCR beta sequences at a false discovery rate of 0.05 in a later analysis. While some public TCRs were present in many individuals, most TCR sequences turned up only very rarely across donors. Compared with the approximately 670-donor mean, donors in an Asian-associated ancestry cluster had fewer N-insertions in productive TCRs, according to a later genetic analysis. HLA typing was unavailable for some donors at each locus, so association tests used only the typed subset.

Library prep was done by the immunoSEQ multiplex PCR assay. For the multiplex PCR, a mixture combining 60 forward primers for TCR Vbeta segments and 13 reverse primers for TCR Jbeta segments was used. Amplification of the CDR3 region of rearranged TCR beta genes was performed with a multiplex PCR assay on genomic DNA. The Illumina HiSeq System was used to sequence the amplified TCR beta libraries as 87-base-pair reads. The authors' pipeline ran thus. A later analysis counted approximately 84 million unique TCR beta chains across the 550 to 700 repertoires, and some 11 million of these chains were shared by at least two donors. To remove PCR and sequencing errors, raw reads were error-corrected and collapsed into unique sequences using a nearest-neighbor algorithm that merged closely related sequences. V, D and J gene segments were assigned by aligning CDR3 sequences to IMGT reference sequences. For a sequence to be retained, a match of at least six nucleotides to both a V gene segment and a J gene segment was required. A rearrangement counted as productive if the CDR3 had no stop codons and remained in frame with V and J, and every other rearrangement counted as non-productive. CDR3 was defined by IMGT convention, running from the second conserved V-encoded cysteine to the conserved J-encoded phenylalanine. The earlier analysis of 587 of the donors excluded sequences that lacked an unambiguous match to a single V gene segment. An earlier analysis of some 610 of the donors called V segments functional above 56.7% productive rearrangements and segregating when the between-donor standard deviation exceeded 5%. A statistical classification framework was developed to diagnose cytomegalovirus status using the catalog of TCR beta chain sequences. In a later analysis, V and J genes were assigned by comparing TCR nucleotide sequences against IMGT/GENE-DB human TR gene sequences. A later analysis assigned CDR3 sequences and most-parsimonious VDJ recombination scenarios with the TCRdist pipeline. In a later analysis, each TCR beta chain was defined by its CDR3 amino acid sequence together with its V-gene family, and reads lacking a unique V-gene family were excluded. A later analysis removed over 500 highly shared, low-generation-probability nucleotide sequences to deal with suspected cross-contamination and a sequencing artifact. In a later analysis, a clonal expansion index was calculated for each public chain from normalized within-repertoire ranks of inferred template counts. A later analysis computed generation probabilities with a VDJ recombination model fitted to out-of-frame rearrangements, and checked the results against IGoR. Hypergeometric tests were used in a later analysis to score TCR-TCR, TCR-HLA and TCR-CMV co-occurrence, with a repertoire-size bias correction applied to the TCR pairs. To estimate false discovery rates, a later analysis permuted the HLA or CMV assignments 20 times. In a later analysis, co-occurring TCRs were grouped using DBSCAN, with TCRdist sequence similarity added in when clustering inside HLA-allele-positive subsets. Repertoires with fewer than 30,000 or more than 120,000 public chains were left out of co-occurrence clustering, as were five repertoires with anomalous nucleotide sharing. This is the immuneACCESS table as TCRdb keeps it, with only in-frame sequences that have V and J called. A part of the clones is gone; compared with another copy, unresolved V genes explain less than half, and the rest is unexplained. The V and J calls and the clone size are those of that table, but D and trimming were determined from the DNA. The sample has over 100,000 clones on record, around 70% of them singletons. The ten largest clonotypes hold around 5% of the sample.

The cohort comprised around 690 healthy bone marrow donors. All cohort members were sampled while nominally healthy, although unrecorded immune exposures were likely present. The donor tested CMV seropositive and was one of the 289 seropositive cohort members. Each donor provided a peripheral blood sample, and peripheral blood mononuclear cells were used for TCR beta sequencing. The Qiagen DNeasy Blood Extraction Kit was used to extract genomic DNA from the blood cell samples. Trimmed from V: 3 bases; trimmed from J: 6 bases; junction bases lacking a gene match: 6. The CDR3 holds 16 amino acids from the cysteine to the phenylalanine. Just the 48-base CDR3 DNA is kept, in frame starting at base 1. The CDR1 and CDR2 encoded by the germline V gene are SGHDT and YYEEEE.

The specimen sequenced was PBMCs. This TCR came from a man aged 25 to 40 in good health and CMV-seropositive. The chain was built from TRBV5-6 and TRBJ2-7; 16 central nucleotides agree with TRBD2. The encoded CDR3 is CASSWGLAGGPVEQYF. The nucleotide sequence is given as TGTGCCAGCAGCTGGGGACTAGCGGGGGGGCCAGTCGAGCAGTACTTC.